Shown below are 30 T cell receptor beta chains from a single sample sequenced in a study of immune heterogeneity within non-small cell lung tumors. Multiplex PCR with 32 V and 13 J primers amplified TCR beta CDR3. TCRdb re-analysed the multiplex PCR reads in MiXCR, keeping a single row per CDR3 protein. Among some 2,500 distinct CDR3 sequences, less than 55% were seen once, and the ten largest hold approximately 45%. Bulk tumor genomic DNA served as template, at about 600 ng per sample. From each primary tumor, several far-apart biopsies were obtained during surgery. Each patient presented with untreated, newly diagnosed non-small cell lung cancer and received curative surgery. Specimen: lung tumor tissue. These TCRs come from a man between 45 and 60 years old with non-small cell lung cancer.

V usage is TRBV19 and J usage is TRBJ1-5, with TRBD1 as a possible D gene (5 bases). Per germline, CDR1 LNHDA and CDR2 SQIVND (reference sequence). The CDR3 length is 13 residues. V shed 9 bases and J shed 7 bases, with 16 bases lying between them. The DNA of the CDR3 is TGTGCCAGACAGACATGGAGGGACCAGCCCCAGCATTTT. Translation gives CARQTWRDQPQHF.

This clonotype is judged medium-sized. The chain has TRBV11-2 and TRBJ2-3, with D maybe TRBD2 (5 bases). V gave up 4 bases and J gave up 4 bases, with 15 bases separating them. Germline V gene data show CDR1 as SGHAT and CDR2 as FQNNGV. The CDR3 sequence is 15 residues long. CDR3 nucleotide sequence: TGTGCCAGCAGCTATGTGGCAATGGGAGCAGATACGCAGTATTTT. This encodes CASSYVAMGADTQYF.

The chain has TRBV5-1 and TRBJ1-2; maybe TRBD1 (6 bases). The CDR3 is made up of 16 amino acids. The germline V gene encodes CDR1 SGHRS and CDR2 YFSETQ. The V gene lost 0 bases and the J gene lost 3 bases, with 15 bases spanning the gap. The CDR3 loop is CASSLDYGGAYYGYTF. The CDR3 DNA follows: TGCGCCAGCAGCTTGGATTACGGGGGCGCCTACTATGGCTACACCTTC.

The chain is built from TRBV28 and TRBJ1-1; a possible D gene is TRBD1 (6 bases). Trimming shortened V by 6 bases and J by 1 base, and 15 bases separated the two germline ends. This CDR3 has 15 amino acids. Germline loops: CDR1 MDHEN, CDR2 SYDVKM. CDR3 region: CASSRHREANTEAFF. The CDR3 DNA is TGTGCCAGCAGCCGCCACAGGGAGGCGAACACTGAAGCTTTCTTT. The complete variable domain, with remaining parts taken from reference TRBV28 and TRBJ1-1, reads DVKVTQSSRYLVKRTGEKVFLECVQDMDHENMFWYRQDPGLGLRLIYFSYDVKMKEKGDIPEGYSVSREKKERFSLILESASTNQTSMYLCASSRHREANTEAFFGQGTRLTVV.

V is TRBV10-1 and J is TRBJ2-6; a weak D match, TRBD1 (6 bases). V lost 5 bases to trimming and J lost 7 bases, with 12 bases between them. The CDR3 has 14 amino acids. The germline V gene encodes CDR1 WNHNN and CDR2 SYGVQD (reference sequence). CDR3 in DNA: TGCGCCAGCAGTTACAGGGCCCCAGCCAACGTCCTGACTTTC. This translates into CASSYRAPANVLTF.

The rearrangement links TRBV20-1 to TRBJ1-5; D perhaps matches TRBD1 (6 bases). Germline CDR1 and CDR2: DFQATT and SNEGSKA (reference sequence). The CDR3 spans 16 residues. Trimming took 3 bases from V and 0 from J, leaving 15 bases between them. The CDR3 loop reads CSARSQGQYSNQPQHF. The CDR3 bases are TGCAGTGCTAGGTCGCAGGGACAATATAGCAATCAGCCCCAGCATTTT.

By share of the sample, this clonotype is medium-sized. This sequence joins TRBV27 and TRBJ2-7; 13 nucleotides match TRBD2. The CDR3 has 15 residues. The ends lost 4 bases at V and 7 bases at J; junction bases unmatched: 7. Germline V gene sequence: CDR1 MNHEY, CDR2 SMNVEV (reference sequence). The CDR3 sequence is CASSSGLAGPLEQYF. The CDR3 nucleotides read TGTGCCAGCAGTTCGGGACTAGCGGGGCCATTAGAGCAGTACTTC.

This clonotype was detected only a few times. CDR3 DNA sequence: TGTGCCAGCAGTTACGGGCGCCGGAGCTATGGCTACACCTTC. Amino acid sequence: CASSYGRRSYGYTF. V and J are TRBV6-5 and TRBJ1-2; D remains unclear. Trimming left V 2 bases short and J 4 bases short, with 11 bases between. Germline CDR1 reads MNHEY; CDR2 reads SVGAGI. The CDR3 is 14 residues long.

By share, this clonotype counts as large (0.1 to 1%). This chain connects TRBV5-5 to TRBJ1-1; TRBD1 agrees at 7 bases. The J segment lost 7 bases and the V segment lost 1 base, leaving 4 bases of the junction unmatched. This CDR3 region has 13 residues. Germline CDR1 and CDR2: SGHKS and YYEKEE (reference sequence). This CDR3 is CASSLTGVREAFF. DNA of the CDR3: TGTGCCAGCAGCTTGACAGGGGTTCGTGAAGCTTTCTTT.

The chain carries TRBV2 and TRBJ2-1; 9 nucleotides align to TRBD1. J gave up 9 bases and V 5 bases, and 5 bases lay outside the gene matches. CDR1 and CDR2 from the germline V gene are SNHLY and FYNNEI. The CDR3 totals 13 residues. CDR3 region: CASSRDRVGEQFF. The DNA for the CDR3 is TGTGCCAGCAGTCGGGACAGGGTAGGTGAGCAGTTCTTC.

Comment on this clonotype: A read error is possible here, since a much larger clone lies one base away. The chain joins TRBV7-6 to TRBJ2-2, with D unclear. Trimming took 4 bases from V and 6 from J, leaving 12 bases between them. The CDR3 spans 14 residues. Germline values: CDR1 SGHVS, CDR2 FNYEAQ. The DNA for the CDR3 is TGTGCCAGCAGCTCTCTCTATAGGGCCGGGGAGCTGTTTTTT. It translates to CASSSLYRAGELFF.

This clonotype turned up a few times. CDR3: CASGSDRDNNEQFF. CDR3 DNA sequence: TGTGCCAGCGGATCGGACAGGGATAACAATGAGCAGTTCTTC. V gene TRBV12-3 or TRBV12-4 combines with J gene TRBJ2-1; 8 bases fit TRBD1. V shed 8 bases, J shed 5 bases, and the junction held 8 bases outside the gene matches. This CDR3 has 14 amino acids.

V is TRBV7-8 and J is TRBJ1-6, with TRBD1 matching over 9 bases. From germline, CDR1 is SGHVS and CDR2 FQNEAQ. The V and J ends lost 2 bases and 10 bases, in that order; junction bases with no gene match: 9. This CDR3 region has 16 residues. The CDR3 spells CASSLRDRARYSPLHF. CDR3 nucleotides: TGTGCCAGCAGCTTAAGGGACAGGGCTCGCTACTCACCCCTCCACTTT.

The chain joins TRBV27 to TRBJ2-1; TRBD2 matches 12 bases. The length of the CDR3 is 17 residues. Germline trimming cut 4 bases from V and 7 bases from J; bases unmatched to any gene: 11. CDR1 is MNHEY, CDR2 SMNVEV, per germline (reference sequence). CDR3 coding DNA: TGTGCCAGCAGTTCTCTAGCGGGAGGGACGGGAGGAAATGAGCAGTTCTTC. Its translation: CASSSLAGGTGGNEQFF.

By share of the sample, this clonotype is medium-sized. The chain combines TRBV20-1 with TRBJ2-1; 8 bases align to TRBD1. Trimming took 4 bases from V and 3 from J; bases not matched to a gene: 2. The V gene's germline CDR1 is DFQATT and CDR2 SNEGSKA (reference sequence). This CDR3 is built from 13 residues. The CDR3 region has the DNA TGCAGTGCTATACAGGGGGTCTACAATGAGCAGTTCTTC. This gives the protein CSAIQGVYNEQFF.

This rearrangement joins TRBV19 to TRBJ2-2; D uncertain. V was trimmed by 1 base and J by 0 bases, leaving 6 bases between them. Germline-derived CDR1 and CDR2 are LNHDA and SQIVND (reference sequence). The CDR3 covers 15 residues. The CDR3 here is CASSIVGPNTGELFF. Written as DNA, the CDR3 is TGTGCCAGTAGTATAGTAGGACCGAACACCGGGGAGCTGTTTTTT.

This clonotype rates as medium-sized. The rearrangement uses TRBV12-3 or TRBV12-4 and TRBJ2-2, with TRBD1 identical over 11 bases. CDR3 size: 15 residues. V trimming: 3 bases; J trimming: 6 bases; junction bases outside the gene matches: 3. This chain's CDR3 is CASSFRTGGPGELFF. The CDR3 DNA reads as TGTGCCAGCAGTTTCCGGACAGGGGGCCCCGGGGAGCTGTTTTTT.

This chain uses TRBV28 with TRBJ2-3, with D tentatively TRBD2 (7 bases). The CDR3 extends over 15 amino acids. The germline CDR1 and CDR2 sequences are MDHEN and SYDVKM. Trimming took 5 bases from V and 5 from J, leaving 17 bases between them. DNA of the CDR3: TGTGCCAGCAGTGGGGGGGGACCAGGGGAAGATACGCAGTATTTT. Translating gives CASSGGGPGEDTQYF.

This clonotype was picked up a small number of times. The CDR3 reads CASTIEGFTEAFF. For the CDR3, the DNA is TGTGCCAGCACTATAGAGGGGTTCACTGAAGCTTTCTTT. V is TRBV28 and J is TRBJ1-1; D might be TRBD1 (5 bases). Germline V gene sequence: CDR1 MDHEN, CDR2 SYDVKM. The germline V and J ends were trimmed by 7 bases and 4 bases, with 13 bases remaining between them. There are 13 residues in the CDR3.

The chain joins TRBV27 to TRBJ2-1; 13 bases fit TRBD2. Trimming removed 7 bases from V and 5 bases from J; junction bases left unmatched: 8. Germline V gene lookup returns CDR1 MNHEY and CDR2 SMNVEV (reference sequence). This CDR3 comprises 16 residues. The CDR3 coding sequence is TGTGCCAGCATCGACTCCGGGACTAGCGGGAACAATGAGCAGTTCTTC. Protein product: CASIDSGTSGNNEQFF.

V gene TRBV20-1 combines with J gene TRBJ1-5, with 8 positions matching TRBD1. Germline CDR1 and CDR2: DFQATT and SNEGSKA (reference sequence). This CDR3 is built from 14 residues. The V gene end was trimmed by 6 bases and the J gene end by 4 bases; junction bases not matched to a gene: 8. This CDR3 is CSAPTGARNQPQHF. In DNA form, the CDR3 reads TGCAGTGCCCCGACAGGGGCAAGGAATCAGCCCCAGCATTTT.

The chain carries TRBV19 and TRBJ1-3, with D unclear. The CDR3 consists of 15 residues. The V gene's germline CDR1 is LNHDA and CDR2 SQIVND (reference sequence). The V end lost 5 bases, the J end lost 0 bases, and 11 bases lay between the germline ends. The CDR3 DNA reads TGTGCCAGTAGTCAGGCCGGCAACTCTGGAAACACCATATATTTT. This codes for CASSQAGNSGNTIYF. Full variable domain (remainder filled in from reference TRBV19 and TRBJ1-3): DGGITQSPKYLFRKEGQNVTLSCEQNLNHDAMYWYRQDPGQGLRLIYYSQIVNDFQKGDIAEGYSVSREKKESFPLTVTSAQKNPTAFYLCASSQAGNSGNTIYFGEGSWLTVV.

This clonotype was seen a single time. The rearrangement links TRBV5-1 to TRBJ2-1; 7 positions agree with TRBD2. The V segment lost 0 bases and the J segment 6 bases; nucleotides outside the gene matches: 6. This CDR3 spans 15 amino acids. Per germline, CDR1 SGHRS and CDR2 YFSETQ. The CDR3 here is CASSLEGREVNEQFF. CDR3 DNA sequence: TGCGCCAGCAGCTTGGAGGGGAGGGAGGTCAATGAGCAGTTCTTC.

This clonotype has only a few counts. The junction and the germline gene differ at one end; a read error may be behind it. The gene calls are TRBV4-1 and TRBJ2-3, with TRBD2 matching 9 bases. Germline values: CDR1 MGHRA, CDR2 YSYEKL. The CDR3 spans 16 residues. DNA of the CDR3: TGCGCCAGCAGCCAAGAGGGGGGACTAGCCACATATACGCAGTATTTT. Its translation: CASSQEGGLATYTQYF.

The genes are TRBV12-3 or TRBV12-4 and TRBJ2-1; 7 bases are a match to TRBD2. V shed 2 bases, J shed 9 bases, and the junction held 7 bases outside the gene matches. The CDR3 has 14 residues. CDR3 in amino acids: CASSLMVAGSEQFF. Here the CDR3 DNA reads TGTGCCAGCAGTTTAATGGTAGCGGGTAGTGAGCAGTTCTTC.

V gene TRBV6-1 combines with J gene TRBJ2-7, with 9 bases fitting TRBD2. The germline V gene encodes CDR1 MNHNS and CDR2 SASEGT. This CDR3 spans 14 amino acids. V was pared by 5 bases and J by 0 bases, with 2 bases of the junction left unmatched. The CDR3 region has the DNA TGTGCCAGCAGTTGGACTAGCGTCTCCTACGAGCAGTACTTC. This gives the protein CASSWTSVSYEQYF.

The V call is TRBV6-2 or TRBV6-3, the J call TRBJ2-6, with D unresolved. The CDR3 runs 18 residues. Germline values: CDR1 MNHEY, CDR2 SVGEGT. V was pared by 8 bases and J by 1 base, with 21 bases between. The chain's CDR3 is CASLKTWTELSGANVLTF. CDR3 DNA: TGTGCCAGCTTGAAAACCTGGACGGAATTATCTGGGGCCAACGTCCTGACTTTC.

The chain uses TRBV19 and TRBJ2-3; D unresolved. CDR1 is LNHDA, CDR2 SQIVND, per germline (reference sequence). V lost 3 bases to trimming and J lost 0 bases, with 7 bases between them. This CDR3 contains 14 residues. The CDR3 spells CASSMSLSTDTQYF. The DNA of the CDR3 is TGTGCCAGTAGTATGAGCCTTAGCACAGATACGCAGTATTTT. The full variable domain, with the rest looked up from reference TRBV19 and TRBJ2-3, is DGGITQSPKYLFRKEGQNVTLSCEQNLNHDAMYWYRQDPGQGLRLIYYSQIVNDFQKGDIAEGYSVSREKKESFPLTVTSAQKNPTAFYLCASSMSLSTDTQYFGPGTRLTVL.

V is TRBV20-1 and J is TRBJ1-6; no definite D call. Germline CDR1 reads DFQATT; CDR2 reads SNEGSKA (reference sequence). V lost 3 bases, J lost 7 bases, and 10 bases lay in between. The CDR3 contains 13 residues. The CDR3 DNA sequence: TGCAGTGCTAGTGAAAGACAAAATTCACCCCTCCACTTT. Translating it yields CSASERQNSPLHF.

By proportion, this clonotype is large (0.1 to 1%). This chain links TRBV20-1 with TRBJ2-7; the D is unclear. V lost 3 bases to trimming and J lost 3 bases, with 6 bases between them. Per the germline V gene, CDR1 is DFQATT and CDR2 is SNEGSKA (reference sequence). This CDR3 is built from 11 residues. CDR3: CSARQLYEQYF. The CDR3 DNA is TGCAGTGCTAGGCAGCTCTACGAGCAGTACTTC.